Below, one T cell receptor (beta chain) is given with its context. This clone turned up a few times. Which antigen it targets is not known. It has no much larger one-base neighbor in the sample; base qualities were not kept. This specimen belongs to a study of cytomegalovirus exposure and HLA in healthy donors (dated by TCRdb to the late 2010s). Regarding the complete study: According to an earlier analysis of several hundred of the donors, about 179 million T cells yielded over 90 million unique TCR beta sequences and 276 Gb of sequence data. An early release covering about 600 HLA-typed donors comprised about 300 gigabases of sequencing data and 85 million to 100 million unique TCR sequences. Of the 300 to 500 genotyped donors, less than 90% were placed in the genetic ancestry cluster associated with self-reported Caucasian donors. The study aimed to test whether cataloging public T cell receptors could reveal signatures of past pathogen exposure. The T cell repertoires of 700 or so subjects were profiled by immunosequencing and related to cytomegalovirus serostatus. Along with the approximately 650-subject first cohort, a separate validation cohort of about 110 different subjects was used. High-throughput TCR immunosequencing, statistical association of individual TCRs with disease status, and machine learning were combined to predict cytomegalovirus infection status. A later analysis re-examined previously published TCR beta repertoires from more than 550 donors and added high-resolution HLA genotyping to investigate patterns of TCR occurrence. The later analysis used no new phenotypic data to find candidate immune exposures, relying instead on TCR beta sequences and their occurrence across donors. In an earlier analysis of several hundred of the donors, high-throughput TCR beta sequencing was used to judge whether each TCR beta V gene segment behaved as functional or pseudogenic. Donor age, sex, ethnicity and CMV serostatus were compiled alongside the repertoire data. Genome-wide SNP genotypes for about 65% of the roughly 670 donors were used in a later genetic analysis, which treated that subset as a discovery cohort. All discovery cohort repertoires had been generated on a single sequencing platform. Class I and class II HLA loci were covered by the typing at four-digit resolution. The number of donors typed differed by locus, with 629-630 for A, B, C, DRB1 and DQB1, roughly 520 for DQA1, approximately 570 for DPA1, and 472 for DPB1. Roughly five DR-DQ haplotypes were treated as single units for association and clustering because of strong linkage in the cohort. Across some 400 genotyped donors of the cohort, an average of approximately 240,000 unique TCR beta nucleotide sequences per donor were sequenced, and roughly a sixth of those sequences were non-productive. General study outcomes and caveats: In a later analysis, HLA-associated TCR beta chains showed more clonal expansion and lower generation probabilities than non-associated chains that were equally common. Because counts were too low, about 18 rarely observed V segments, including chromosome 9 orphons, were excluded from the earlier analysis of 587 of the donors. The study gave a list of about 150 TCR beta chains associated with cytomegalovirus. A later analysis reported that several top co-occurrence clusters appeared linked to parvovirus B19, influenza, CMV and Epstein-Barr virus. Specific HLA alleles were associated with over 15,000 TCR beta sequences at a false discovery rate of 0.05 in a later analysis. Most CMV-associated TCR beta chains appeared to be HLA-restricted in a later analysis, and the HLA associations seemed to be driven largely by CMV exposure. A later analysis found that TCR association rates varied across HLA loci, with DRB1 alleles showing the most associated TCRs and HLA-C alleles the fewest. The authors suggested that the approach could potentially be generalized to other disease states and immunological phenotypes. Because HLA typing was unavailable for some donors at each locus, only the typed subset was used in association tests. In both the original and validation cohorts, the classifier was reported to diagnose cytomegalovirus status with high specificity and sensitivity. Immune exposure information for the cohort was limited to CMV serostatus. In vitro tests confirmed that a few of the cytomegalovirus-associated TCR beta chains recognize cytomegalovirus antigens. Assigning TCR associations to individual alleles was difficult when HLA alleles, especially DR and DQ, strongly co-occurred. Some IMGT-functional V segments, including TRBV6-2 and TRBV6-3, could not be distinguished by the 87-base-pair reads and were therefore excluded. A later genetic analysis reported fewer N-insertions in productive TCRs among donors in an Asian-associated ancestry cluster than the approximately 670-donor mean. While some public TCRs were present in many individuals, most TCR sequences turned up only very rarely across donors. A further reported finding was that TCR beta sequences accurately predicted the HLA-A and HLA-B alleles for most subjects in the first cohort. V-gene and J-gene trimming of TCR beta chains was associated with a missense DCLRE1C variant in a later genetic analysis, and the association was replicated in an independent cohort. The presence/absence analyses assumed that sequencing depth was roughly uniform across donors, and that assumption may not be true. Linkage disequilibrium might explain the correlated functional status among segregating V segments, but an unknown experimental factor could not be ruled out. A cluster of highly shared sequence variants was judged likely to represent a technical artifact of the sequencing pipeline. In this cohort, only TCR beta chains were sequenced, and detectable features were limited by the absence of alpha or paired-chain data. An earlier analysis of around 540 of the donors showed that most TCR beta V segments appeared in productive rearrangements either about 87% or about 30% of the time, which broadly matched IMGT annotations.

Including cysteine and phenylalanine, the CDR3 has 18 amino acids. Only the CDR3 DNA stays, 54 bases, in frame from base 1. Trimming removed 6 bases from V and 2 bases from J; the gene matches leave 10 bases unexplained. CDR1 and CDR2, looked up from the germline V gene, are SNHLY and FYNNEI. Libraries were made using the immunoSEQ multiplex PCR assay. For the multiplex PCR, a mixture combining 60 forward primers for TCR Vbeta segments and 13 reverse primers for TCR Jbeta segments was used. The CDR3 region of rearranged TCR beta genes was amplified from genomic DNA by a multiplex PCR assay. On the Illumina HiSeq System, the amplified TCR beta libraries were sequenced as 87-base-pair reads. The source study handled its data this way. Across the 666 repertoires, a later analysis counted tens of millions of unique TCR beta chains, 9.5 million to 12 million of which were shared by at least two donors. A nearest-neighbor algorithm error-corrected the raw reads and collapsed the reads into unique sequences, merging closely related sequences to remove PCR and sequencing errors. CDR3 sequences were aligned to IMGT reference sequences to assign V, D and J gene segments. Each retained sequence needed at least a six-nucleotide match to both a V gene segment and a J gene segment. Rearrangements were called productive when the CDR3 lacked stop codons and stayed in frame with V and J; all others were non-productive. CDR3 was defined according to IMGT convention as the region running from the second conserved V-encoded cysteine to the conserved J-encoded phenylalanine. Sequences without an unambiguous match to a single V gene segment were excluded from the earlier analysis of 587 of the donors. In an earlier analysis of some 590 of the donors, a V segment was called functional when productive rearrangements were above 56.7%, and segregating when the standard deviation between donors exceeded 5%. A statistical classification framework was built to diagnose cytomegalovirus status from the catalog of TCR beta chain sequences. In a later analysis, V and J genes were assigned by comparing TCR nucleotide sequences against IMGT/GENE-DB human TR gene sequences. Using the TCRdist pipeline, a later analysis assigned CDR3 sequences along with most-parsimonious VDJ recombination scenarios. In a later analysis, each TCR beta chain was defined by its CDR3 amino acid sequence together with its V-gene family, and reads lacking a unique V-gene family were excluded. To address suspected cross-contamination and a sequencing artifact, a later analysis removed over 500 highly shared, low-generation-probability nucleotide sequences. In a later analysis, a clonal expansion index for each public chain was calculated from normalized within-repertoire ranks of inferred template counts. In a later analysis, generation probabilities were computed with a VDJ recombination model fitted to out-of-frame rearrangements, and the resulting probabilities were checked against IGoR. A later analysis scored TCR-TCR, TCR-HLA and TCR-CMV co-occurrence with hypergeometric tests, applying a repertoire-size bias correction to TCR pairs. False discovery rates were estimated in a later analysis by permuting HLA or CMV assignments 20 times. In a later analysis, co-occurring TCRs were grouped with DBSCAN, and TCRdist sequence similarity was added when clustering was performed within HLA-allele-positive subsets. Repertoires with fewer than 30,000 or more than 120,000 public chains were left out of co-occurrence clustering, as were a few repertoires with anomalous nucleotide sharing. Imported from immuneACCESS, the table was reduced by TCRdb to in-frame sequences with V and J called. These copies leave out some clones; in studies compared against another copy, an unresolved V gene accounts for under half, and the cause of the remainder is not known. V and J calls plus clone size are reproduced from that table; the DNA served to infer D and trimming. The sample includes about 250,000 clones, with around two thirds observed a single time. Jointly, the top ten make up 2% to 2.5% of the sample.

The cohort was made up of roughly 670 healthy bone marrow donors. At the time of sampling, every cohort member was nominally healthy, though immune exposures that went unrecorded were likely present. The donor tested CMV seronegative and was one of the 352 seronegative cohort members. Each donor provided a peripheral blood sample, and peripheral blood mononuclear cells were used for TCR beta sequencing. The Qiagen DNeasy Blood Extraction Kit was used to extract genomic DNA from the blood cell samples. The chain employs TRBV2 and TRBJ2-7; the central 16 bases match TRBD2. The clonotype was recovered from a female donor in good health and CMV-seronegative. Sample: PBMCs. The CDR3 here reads CASRVPGLAGGDPYEQYF. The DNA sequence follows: TGTGCCAGCAGAGTTCCGGGACTAGCGGGAGGGGACCCCTACGAGCAGTACTTC.